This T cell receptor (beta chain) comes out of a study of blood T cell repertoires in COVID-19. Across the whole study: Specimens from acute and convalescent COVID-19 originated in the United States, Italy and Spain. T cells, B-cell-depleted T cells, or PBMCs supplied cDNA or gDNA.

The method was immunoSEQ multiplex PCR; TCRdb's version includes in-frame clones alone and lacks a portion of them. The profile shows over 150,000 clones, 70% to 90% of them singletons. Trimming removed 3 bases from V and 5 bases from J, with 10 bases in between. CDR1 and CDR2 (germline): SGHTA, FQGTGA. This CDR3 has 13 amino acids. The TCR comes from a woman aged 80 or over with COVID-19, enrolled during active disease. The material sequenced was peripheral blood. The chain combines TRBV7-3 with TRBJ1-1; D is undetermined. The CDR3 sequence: CASSFFLETEAFF. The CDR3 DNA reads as TGTGCCAGCAGCTTTTTCCTAGAGACTGAAGCTTTCTTT. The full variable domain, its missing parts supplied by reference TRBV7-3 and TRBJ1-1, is GAGVSQTPSNKVTEKGKYVELRCDPISGHTALYWYRQSLGQGPEFLIYFQGTGAADDSGLPNDRFFAVRPEGSVSTLKIQRTERGDSAVYLCASSFFLETEAFFGQGTRLTVV.